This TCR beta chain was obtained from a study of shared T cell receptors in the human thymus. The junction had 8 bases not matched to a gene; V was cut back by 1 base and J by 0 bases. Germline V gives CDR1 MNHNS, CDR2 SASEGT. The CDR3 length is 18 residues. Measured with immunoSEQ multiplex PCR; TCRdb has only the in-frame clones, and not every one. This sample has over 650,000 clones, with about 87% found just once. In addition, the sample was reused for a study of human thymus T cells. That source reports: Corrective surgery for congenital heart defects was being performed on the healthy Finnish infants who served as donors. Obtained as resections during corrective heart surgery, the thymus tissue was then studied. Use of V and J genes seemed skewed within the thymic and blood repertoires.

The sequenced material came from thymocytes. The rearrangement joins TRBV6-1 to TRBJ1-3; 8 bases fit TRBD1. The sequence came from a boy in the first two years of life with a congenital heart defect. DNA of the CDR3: TGTGCCAGCAGTGAAGACCCCAGGGACAGGAGCTCTGGAAACACCATATATTTT. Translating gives CASSEDPRDRSSGNTIYF.